Each of the 32 T cell receptor beta chains below was sequenced from the same sample in a study of blood T cell repertoires in COVID-19. Clones were read by immunoSEQ multiplex PCR, and TCRdb kept only the in-frame ones, dropping some. The profile shows approximately 250,000 clones, roughly 83% of them singletons. Sequencing was done on a sample of peripheral blood. These receptor sequences come from a man in his fifties or sixties who had recovered from COVID-19.

This clone has a single count. The chain links TRBV3-1 (or the pseudogene TRBV3-2) to TRBJ2-1; no clear D gene. The CDR3 consists of 14 residues. Germline V CDR1 and CDR2: LGHDT, YNNKEL (reference sequence). Between the trimmed V and J ends, which lost 4 bases and 8 bases, there was a span of 15 bases. The CDR3 coding sequence is TGTGCCAGCAGCCCCGCCGTTAATTTAGATGAGCAGTTCTTC. It is translated as CASSPAVNLDEQFF.

In this sample, this clone turned up many times. V gene TRBV9 combines with J gene TRBJ2-7; the D gene is possibly TRBD2 (7 bases). The CDR3 extends over 14 amino acids. V was clipped by 4 bases and J by 2 bases, with 13 bases between them. Germline lookup yields CDR1 SGDLS and CDR2 YYNGEE. The CDR3 DNA sequence: TGTGCCAGCAGCCCCCGGGGGGCGGCCTACGAGCAGTACTTC. Its protein product is CASSPRGAAYEQYF.

J is TRBJ2-5 and V is TRBV7-8, with 10 bases that match TRBD1. The V and J ends lost 5 bases and 4 bases, in that order; junction bases with no gene match: 10. CDR1 is SGHVS, CDR2 FQNEAQ, per germline. This CDR3 comprises 16 residues. CDR3 nucleotide sequence: TGTGCCAGCAGCATCGCCGGGACAGGGGCGCGAGAGACCCAGTACTTC. It is translated as CASSIAGTGARETQYF.

The chain joins TRBV5-1 to TRBJ2-7, with a weak D call TRBD1 (6 bases). The CDR3 totals 13 residues. With 6 bases removed from V and 4 bases from J, the gap between germline ends came to 14 bases. Germline CDR1 reads SGHRS; CDR2 reads YFSETQ. The CDR3 is CASNEGVSYEQYF. The CDR3 DNA follows: TGCGCCAGCAACGAGGGGGTGTCGTACGAGCAGTACTTC.

V is TRBV6-5 and J is TRBJ2-7; 12 bases agree with TRBD1. CDR3 size: 14 residues. Germline CDR1 reads MNHEY; CDR2 reads SVGAGI. The trim removed 8 bases at V and 1 base at J, leaving 3 bases unmatched. CDR3 DNA: TGTGCCAGCTGGGGACAGGGGGCGTCCTACGAGCAGTACTTC. This gives the protein CASWGQGASYEQYF.

The chain couples TRBV7-9 to TRBJ2-1, with TRBD1 as a possible D gene (6 bases). Trimming shortened V by 5 bases and J by 3 bases, and 11 bases separated the two germline ends. The CDR3 runs to 14 residues. CDR1 SEHNR and CDR2 FQNEAQ come from the germline V gene (reference sequence). The CDR3 spells CASSPRTDYNEQFF. The CDR3 DNA reads TGTGCCAGCAGCCCCCGGACAGACTACAATGAGCAGTTCTTC.

This clone was counted a single time. V is TRBV24-1 and J is TRBJ2-2; no definite D call. The V end lost 0 bases, the J end lost 0 bases, and 7 bases lay between the germline ends. The CDR3 length is 16 residues. Germline V CDR1 and CDR2: KGHDR, SFDVKD. CDR3 loop: CATSDLARSNTGELFF. The CDR3 bases are TGTGCCACCAGTGATTTGGCGAGATCGAACACCGGGGAGCTGTTTTTT.

The genes are TRBV19 and TRBJ2-7; D remains unclear. The germline V gene has CDR1 LNHDA and CDR2 SQIVND (reference sequence). Between the trimmed V and J ends, which lost 5 bases and 0 bases, there was a span of 14 bases. The CDR3 covers 15 residues. The DNA for the CDR3 is TGTGCCAGTAGTCTTAACCTGAGGAGCTCCTACGAGCAGTACTTC. It is translated as CASSLNLRSSYEQYF.

V usage is TRBV3-1 (or the pseudogene TRBV3-2) and J usage is TRBJ2-7; TRBD1 agrees at 9 bases. J was trimmed by 4 bases and V by 7 bases; bases with no gene match: 5. Per germline, CDR1 LGHDT and CDR2 YNNKEL (reference sequence). The CDR3 loop spans 13 amino acids. This CDR3 reads CASTRTGAYEQYF. The CDR3 nucleotides are TGTGCCAGCACGAGGACAGGGGCGTACGAGCAGTACTTC.

The rearrangement joins TRBV10-2 to TRBJ1-2; no reliable D call. The CDR3 is made up of 13 amino acids. Trimming left V 7 bases short and J 4 bases short, with 13 bases between. Germline V gene lookup returns CDR1 WSHSY and CDR2 SAAADI. CDR3 DNA: TGCGCCAGCACCCCCGAGCCCCGCTATGGCTACACCTTC. Its translation is CASTPEPRYGYTF.

The J gene is TRBJ2-7, the V gene TRBV9, with TRBD2 as a possible D gene (5 bases). This CDR3 is built from 18 residues. V was clipped by 0 bases and J by 1 base, with 20 bases between them. Per the germline V gene, CDR1 is SGDLS and CDR2 is YYNGEE. The CDR3 DNA reads TGTGCCAGCAGCGTAGGGACGGACTGGGGAGCCTTATCCTACGAGCAGTACTTC. Translated, it gives CASSVGTDWGALSYEQYF.

The chain is built from TRBV7-2 and TRBJ1-1, with 8 bases identical to TRBD1. J lost 5 bases, V lost 5 bases, and 7 bases had no gene match. The V gene's germline CDR1 is SGHTA and CDR2 FQGNSA. The length of the CDR3 is 14 residues. CDR3 sequence (DNA): TGTGCCAGCAGCAGGAGACAGGGGTGGACTGAAGCTTTCTTT. Translation gives CASSRRQGWTEAFF.

The chain has TRBV5-1 and TRBJ1-2, with D perhaps matching TRBD1 (5 bases). Germline CDR1 is SGHRS and CDR2 is YFSETQ. Trimming stripped 1 base from V and 4 bases from J, with 14 bases between. The CDR3 has 15 residues. The CDR3 region is CASSLSRGDGYGYTF. CDR3 in DNA: TGCGCCAGCAGCTTGTCGCGGGGGGATGGCTATGGCTACACCTTC.

The chain links TRBV19 to TRBJ2-5; 7 bases agree with TRBD1. The trim removed 5 bases at V and 4 bases at J, leaving 10 bases unmatched. Germline values: CDR1 LNHDA, CDR2 SQIVND (reference sequence). The length of the CDR3 is 15 residues. The CDR3: CASSSTGQLGETQYF. The CDR3 DNA sequence: TGTGCCAGTAGTTCCACGGGACAGCTAGGAGAGACCCAGTACTTC.

This chain links TRBV7-9 with TRBJ2-5, with a possible D match to TRBD2 (5 bases). Per the germline V gene, CDR1 is SEHNR and CDR2 is FQNEAQ (reference sequence). V gave up 0 bases and J gave up 4 bases, with 12 bases separating them. This CDR3 has 15 residues. This chain's CDR3 is CASSLAGSLAETQYF. Written as DNA, the CDR3 is TGTGCCAGCAGCTTAGCCGGAAGCCTAGCAGAGACCCAGTACTTC.

The sample holds a few counts of this clone. The same CDR3 arises from other DNA sequences in this sample as well. V and J are TRBV29-1 and TRBJ1-1; TRBD1 matches at 8 bases. The V gene end was trimmed by 6 bases and the J gene end by 4 bases; junction bases not matched to a gene: 7. CDR3 length equals 13 residues. Germline CDR1 and CDR2: SQVTM and ANQGSEA. CDR3 in DNA: TGCAGCGTCGGGGGGACAGGCGGCACTGAAGCTTTCTTT. Protein: CSVGGTGGTEAFF.

The rearrangement links TRBV10-3 to TRBJ1-1; no definite D call. Trimming removed 3 bases from V and 6 bases from J, with 14 bases in between. This CDR3 has 14 residues. Per the germline V gene, CDR1 is ENHRY and CDR2 is SYGVKD. CDR3: CAISDGRSSSEAFF. The CDR3 DNA reads TGTGCCATCAGTGATGGCAGATCATCCTCTGAAGCTTTCTTT.

The chain recombines TRBV28 with TRBJ1-2; no clear D. The CDR3 totals 11 residues. V was clipped by 4 bases and J by 5 bases, with 5 bases between them. Germline V gene data show CDR1 as MDHEN and CDR2 as SYDVKM. The CDR3: CASSSLYGYTF. CDR3 in DNA: TGTGCCAGCAGTTCCCTATATGGCTACACCTTC.

V gene TRBV7-8 combines with J gene TRBJ2-3; 10 bases agree with TRBD2. Germline V gene sequence: CDR1 SGHVS, CDR2 FQNEAQ. The CDR3 length is 16 residues. V trimming: 5 bases; J trimming: 3 bases; junction bases outside the gene matches: 8. CDR3 residues: CASSPQAGGPTDTQYF. For the CDR3, the DNA is TGTGCCAGCAGCCCACAAGCGGGGGGGCCGACAGATACGCAGTATTTT.

The chain carries TRBV7-6 and TRBJ2-5; 10 nucleotides agree with TRBD1. Germline V CDR1 and CDR2: SGHVS, FNYEAQ. The CDR3 runs to 15 residues. Losses at the gene ends were 5 bases for V and 1 base for J; bases not matched to a gene: 4. The CDR3 DNA reads TGTGCCAGCAGCAATGGACAGGGGGGCCAAGAGACCCAGTACTTC. Translation: CASSNGQGGQETQYF. Together with reference TRBV7-6 and TRBJ2-5, the CDR3 gives the full variable domain: GAGVSQSPRYKVTKRGQDVALRCDPISGHVSLYWYRQALGQGPEFLTYFNYEAQQDKSGLPNDRFSAERPEGSISTLTIQRTEQRDSAMYRCASSNGQGGQETQYFGPGTRLLVL.

The V call is TRBV27, the J call TRBJ2-2, with D possibly TRBD1 on 6 matching bases. Trimming took 7 bases from V and 0 from J, leaving 9 bases between them. The CDR3 loop spans 14 amino acids. CDR1 and CDR2 from the germline V gene are MNHEY and SMNVEV (reference sequence). CDR3 sequence: CASMRGTNTGELFF. The CDR3 nucleotides read TGTGCCAGCATGAGGGGGACGAACACCGGGGAGCTGTTTTTT.

The rearrangement links TRBV5-4 to TRBJ1-1; weak D call: TRBD1 (5 bases). V was trimmed by 3 bases and J by 11 bases, leaving 14 bases between them. The germline V gene has CDR1 SGHNT and CDR2 YYREEE (reference sequence). The CDR3 is 12 residues long. DNA of the CDR3: TGTGCCAGCAGCTCCGCGGGGCAGAAGGCTTTCTTT. It specifies CASSSAGQKAFF. Based on the CDR3 plus reference TRBV5-4 and TRBJ1-1, the full variable domain is ETGVTQSPTHLIKTRGQQVTLRCSSQSGHNTVSWYQQALGQGPQFIFQYYREEENGRGNFPPRFSGLQFPNYSSELNVNALELDDSALYLCASSSAGQKAFFGQGTRLTVV.

The J gene is TRBJ2-3, the V gene TRBV27; 10 bases fit TRBD2. V lost 6 bases and J lost 3; bases outside the gene matches: 9. The CDR3 covers 16 residues. The germline CDR1 and CDR2 sequences are MNHEY and SMNVEV (reference sequence). For the CDR3, the DNA is TGTGCCAGCAGGTTGTGGAGCGGGAGGGCGACAGATACGCAGTATTTT. Encoded protein: CASRLWSGRATDTQYF.

About this clone: Within the sample, other DNA sequences also encode this same CDR3. The rearrangement links TRBV6-4 to TRBJ1-2; no clear D. The V gene's germline CDR1 is MRHNA and CDR2 SNTAGT. CDR3 length: 13 residues. V was cut by 3 bases and J by 4 bases, with 9 bases left in between. CDR3 coding DNA: TGTGCCAGCAGTGAGCGGGGTAGCTATGGCTACACCTTC. As protein: CASSERGSYGYTF.

In the case of this clone: One end of the junction is discordant with germline, which a read error may explain. The V gene is TRBV10-3, the J gene TRBJ2-7, with 9 bases lining up with TRBD2. Germline values: CDR1 ENHRY, CDR2 SYGVKD. CDR3 length equals 14 residues. The CDR3 sequence is CVISDPGLAGEQYF. The CDR3, as DNA: TGTGTCATCAGTGACCCGGGACTAGCAGGTGAGCAGTACTTC.

V usage is TRBV7-6 and J usage is TRBJ2-5, with 7 bases matching TRBD1. Unmatched junction bases numbered 7, after V lost 5 bases and J lost 4 bases. The length of the CDR3 is 14 residues. From germline, CDR1 is SGHVS and CDR2 FNYEAQ. CDR3 nucleotide sequence: TGTGCCAGCAGCGGAAACAGGGGTGTAGAGACCCAGTACTTC. This sequence encodes CASSGNRGVETQYF. The complete variable domain, with remaining parts taken from reference TRBV7-6 and TRBJ2-5, reads GAGVSQSPRYKVTKRGQDVALRCDPISGHVSLYWYRQALGQGPEFLTYFNYEAQQDKSGLPNDRFSAERPEGSISTLTIQRTEQRDSAMYRCASSGNRGVETQYFGPGTRLLVL.

The gene calls are TRBV15 and TRBJ2-7, with TRBD1 matching over 10 bases. The CDR3 totals 15 residues. V trimming: 4 bases; J trimming: 5 bases; junction bases outside the gene matches: 8. In germline, CDR1 is LNHNV, CDR2 YYDKDF (reference sequence). DNA for the CDR3: TGTGCCACCAGCACCCTTCCCGGGACAGGGGACGAGCAGTACTTC. This gives the protein CATSTLPGTGDEQYF.

The chain links TRBV30 to TRBJ1-1; tentatively, D is TRBD1 (6 bases). The V gene's germline CDR1 is GTSNPN and CDR2 SVGIG (reference sequence). The ends were cut back, 5 bases at V and 3 bases at J, with 13 bases in the middle. This CDR3 has 13 residues. Here the CDR3 DNA reads TGTGCCTGGTCATACGCAGGGGACACTGAAGCTTTCTTT. It codes for CAWSYAGDTEAFF.

The V gene is TRBV28, the J gene TRBJ2-1; tentatively, D is TRBD2 (5 bases). Trimming left V 5 bases short and J 4 bases short, with 18 bases between. The CDR3 loop spans 16 amino acids. Germline V gene data show CDR1 as MDHEN and CDR2 as SYDVKM. CDR3 bases: TGTGCCAGCAGTCCCACTTCCGGGATCGGATACAATGAGCAGTTCTTC. This codes for CASSPTSGIGYNEQFF.

This clone was picked up a small number of times. The chain recombines TRBV9 with TRBJ1-1; D possibly corresponds to TRBD1 (5 bases). The V gene lost 9 bases and the J gene lost 2 bases, with 20 bases spanning the gap. The V gene's germline CDR1 is SGDLS and CDR2 YYNGEE. The CDR3 runs to 15 residues. The CDR3 nucleotides read TGTGCCAAAACACGCCACGGGACTGCCAACACTGAAGCTTTCTTT. This translates into CAKTRHGTANTEAFF.

This clone has more than one count but fewer than ten. The rearrangement links TRBV7-2 to TRBJ2-7, with 10 positions matching TRBD2. V shed 6 bases and J 4 bases; nucleotides not matched to a gene: 6. CDR1 is SGHTA and CDR2 is FQGNSA in the germline V gene. The CDR3 consists of 14 residues. The CDR3 nucleotides are TGTGCCAGCAGACAAGCGGGGGGGAGTTACGAGCAGTACTTC. Translation: CASRQAGGSYEQYF.

This chain joins TRBV5-1 and TRBJ2-2, with 8 bases fitting TRBD2. Germline lookup yields CDR1 SGHRS and CDR2 YFSETQ. After removal of 5 bases from V and 4 bases from J, the junction contained 4 bases not matched to a gene. This CDR3 is 14 amino acids long. CDR3 amino acids: CASRREASTGELFF. The CDR3 DNA is TGCGCCAGCAGGCGGGAGGCATCCACCGGGGAGCTGTTTTTT.